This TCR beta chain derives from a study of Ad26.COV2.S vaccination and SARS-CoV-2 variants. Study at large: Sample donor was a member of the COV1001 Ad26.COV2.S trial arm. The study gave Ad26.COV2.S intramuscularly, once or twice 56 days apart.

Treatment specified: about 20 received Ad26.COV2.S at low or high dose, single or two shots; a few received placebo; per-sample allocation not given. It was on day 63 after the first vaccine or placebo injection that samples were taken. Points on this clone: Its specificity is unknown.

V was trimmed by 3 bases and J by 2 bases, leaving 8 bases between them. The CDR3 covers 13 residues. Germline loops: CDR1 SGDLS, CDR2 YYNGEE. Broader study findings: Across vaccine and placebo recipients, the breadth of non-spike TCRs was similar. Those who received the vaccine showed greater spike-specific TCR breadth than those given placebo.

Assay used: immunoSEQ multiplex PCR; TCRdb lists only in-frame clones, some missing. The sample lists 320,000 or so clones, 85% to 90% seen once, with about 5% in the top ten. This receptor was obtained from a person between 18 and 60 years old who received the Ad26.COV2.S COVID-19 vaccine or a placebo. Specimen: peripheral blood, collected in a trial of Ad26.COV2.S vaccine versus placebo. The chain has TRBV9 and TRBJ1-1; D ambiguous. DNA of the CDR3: TGTGCCAGCAGCGGAGACGTTAACACTGAAGCTTTCTTT. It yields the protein CASSGDVNTEAFF.